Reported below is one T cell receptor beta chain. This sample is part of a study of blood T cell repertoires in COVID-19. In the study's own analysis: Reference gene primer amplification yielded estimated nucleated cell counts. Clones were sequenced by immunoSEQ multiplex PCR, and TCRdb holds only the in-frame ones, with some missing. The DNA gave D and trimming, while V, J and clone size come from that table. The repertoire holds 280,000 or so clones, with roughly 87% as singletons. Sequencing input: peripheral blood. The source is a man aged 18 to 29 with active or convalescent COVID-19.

CDR3 sequence reads: CASSLAVGGGSNGYTF. DNA of the CDR3: TGCGCCAGCAGCTTGGCCGTAGGGGGAGGGAGCAATGGCTACACCTTC. The chain employs TRBV5-1 and TRBJ1-2; a weak D match, TRBD1 (6 bases). Trimming removed 0 bases at V and 6 bases at J, with 18 bases between. The CDR3 consists of 16 residues. Per the germline V gene, CDR1 is SGHRS and CDR2 is YFSETQ.